This entry describes one T cell receptor beta chain. No cognate antigen has been identified for it. Base qualities are missing; no much larger clone stands one base away. The treatment or condition label, read with the paper, signifies: about 20 received Ad26.COV2.S at low or high dose, single or two shots; roughly five received placebo; per-sample allocation not given. For vaccine and placebo recipients, repertoires were sequenced using samples collected on day 63 after the first injection. Between 29 July and 7 August 2020, Cohort 1b enrolled about 27 adults aged 18-55 years at one site in Boston, USA. Ad26.COV2.S was a replication-incompetent adenovirus type 26 vector that expressed a prefusion-stabilized SARS-CoV-2 spike protein derived from the original Wuhan strain. The immunoSEQ Assay was used to sequence TCRbeta CDR3 regions. After extraction, genomic DNA underwent amplification by bias-controlled multiplex PCR, followed by high-throughput sequencing. In the original analysis: To quantify the absolute abundance of every unique TCRbeta CDR3 region, sequences were collapsed and filtered. Usable DNA was measured by amplifying reference genes present in all nucleated cells, and TCRbeta template counts were normalized to that usable DNA to estimate T cell fraction. Repertoire TCRs were annotated as SARS-CoV-2-specific when V gene, CDR3 amino acid sequence and J gene were exactly matched to a known reactive TCR set. The reference SARS-CoV-2 TCR set was derived from MIRA and filtered for enrichment in COVID-19-positive ImmuneCODE repertoires, a step that removed public or cross-reactive TCRs. Using the MIRA antigens, annotated TCRs were further analysed by specific ORF or by position within an ORF. Depth was the summed frequency of annotated unique rearrangements, while breadth was defined as annotated unique rearrangements over total unique productive rearrangements. Two-sided Wilcoxon rank-sum tests were applied when comparing TCR breadth between groups. In its TCRdb copy, this immuneACCESS table keeps in-frame sequences only and misses some clones. Where compared with another copy, unresolved V genes explain less than half of these, and the others have no known cause. V, J and clone size reflect that table, while D and trimming were determined from the DNA. In all, the sample holds about 460,000 clones, and 89% of those were seen once. Together, the top ten hold under 2% of the sample.

This sample was included in a study of Ad26.COV2.S vaccination and SARS-CoV-2 variants listed by TCRdb under 2021. For context, the study as a whole: Donors in the vaccine arm were drawn from COV1001, a phase I-IIa trial of Ad26.COV2.S in healthy adults that was multicentre, randomized, double-blind and placebo-controlled. The specificity and breadth of SARS-CoV-2-reactive T cell receptors after Ad26.COV2.S vaccination were assessed by TCRbeta repertoire sequencing. Ad26.COV2.S was administered intramuscularly at a dose of 5x10^10 or 1x10^11 viral particles, either as one shot or as two shots given 56 days apart. A total of around 32 samples were included in the TCR-sequenced set, comprising roughly 19 Ad26.COV2.S vaccine recipients, 5 placebo recipients and 8 SARS-CoV-2 convalescent individuals. Blinding of investigators to trial group allocation was maintained during experiments and outcome assessment. Trial participants were randomized into five groups of five: low-dose or high-dose Ad26.COV2.S given once or twice, or placebo on both occasions.

V loses 3 bases of germline sequence and J loses 1 base, and the interval between the two ends is 8 bases. Measured from the cysteine to the phenylalanine, the CDR3 is 14 residues long. Only the CDR3 region is kept as DNA, spanning 42 bases read in frame from base 1. The germline V gene supplies CDR1 KGHSH and CDR2 LQKENI. The research as a whole found: Spike-specific TCR breadth was higher in Ad26.COV2.S recipients than in placebo recipients (P = 0.0014). Comparing responses between vaccine doses or regimens was not something the study was powered to do. Non-spike TCR breadth was comparable between vaccine and placebo recipients, consistent with the vaccine containing only spike. After vaccination, spike-specific CD8+ and CD4+ T cell responses were reported to show substantial breadth. The authors noted that total T cell responses may have been underestimated by the TCR breadth and depth analyses.

This specimen was peripheral blood, taken in a trial of Ad26.COV2.S vaccine versus placebo. This clonotype originated in a person between 18 and 65 years old who received the Ad26.COV2.S COVID-19 vaccine or a placebo. Recombination connected TRBV18 to TRBJ2-3, and possibly TRBD1, on 5 matching bases. The CDR3 corresponds to CASSPVGGTDTQYF. The DNA reads as follows: TGTGCCAGCTCACCCGTAGGGGGCACAGATACGCAGTATTTT.